The clone carrying this T cell receptor beta chain was counted at least ten times. Its antigen is unidentified. There were TCR beta CDR3 regions amplified from RNA transcripts. The TCR CDR3 first-round RT-PCR relied on the HTBI primer set. In TCRdb, the multiplex PCR reads were re-called with MiXCR into one record per CDR3 protein. The top ten clones hold more than 60% of a sample with around 350,000 distinct CDR3 sequences, roughly 25% of them seen once. The sample is drawn from a study of T cells in Graves' hyperthyroidism and ophthalmopathy. Study results and limitations: Peripheral blood also featured most of the thyroid clonotypes expanded above 0.001. The model identified upcoming ophthalmopathy a median approximately 6.5 months ahead of onset.

CDR3 length: 15 amino acids. Per the germline V gene, CDR1 is DFQATT and CDR2 is SNEGSKA (reference sequence). V shed 0 bases and J 2 bases; nucleotides not matched to a gene: 6. Over 18 months, lack of ophthalmopathy progression marked Graves' hyperthyroidism as stable. The receptor's source is a man aged 50 to 60 with Graves' hyperthyroidism. Material for sequencing was blood. V gene TRBV20-1 combines with J gene TRBJ2-7, with 8 bases aligning to TRBD1. The CDR3 DNA reads as TGCAGTGCTAGAGAGGCCACAGGGGGTACCTACGAGCAGTACTTC. It yields the protein CSAREATGGTYEQYF.